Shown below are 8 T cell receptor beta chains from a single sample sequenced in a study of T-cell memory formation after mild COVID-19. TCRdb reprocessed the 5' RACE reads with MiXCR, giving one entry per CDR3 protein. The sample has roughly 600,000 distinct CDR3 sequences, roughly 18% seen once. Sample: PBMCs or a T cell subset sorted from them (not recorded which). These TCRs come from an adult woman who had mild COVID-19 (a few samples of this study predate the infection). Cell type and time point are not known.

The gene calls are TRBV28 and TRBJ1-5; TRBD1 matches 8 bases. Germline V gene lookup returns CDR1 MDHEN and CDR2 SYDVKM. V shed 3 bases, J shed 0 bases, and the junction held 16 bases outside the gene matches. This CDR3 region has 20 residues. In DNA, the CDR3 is TGTGCCAGCAGTTTGTTGGTCGGGCCAGGGGGCGGACATAGCAATCAGCCCCAGCATTTT. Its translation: CASSLLVGPGGGHSNQPQHF.

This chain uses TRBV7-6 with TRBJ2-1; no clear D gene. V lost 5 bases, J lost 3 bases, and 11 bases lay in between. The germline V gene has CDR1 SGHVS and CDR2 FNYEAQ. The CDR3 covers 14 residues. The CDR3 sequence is CASSLTPVYNEQFF. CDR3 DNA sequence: TGTGCCAGCAGCCTCACACCAGTCTACAATGAGCAGTTCTTC.

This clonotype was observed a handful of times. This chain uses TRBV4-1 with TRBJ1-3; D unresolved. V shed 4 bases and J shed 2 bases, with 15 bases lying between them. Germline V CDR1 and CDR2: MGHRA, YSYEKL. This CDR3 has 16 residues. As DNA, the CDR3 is TGCGCCAGCAGCCCTGACTCTGACGGTACTGGAAACACCATATATTTT. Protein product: CASSPDSDGTGNTIYF.

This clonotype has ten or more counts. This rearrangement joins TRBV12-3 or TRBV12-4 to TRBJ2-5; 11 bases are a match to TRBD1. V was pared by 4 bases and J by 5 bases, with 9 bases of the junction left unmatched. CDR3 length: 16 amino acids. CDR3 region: CASSSVGQGAWETQYF. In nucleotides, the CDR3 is TGTGCCAGCAGTTCCGTAGGACAGGGGGCTTGGGAGACCCAGTACTTC.

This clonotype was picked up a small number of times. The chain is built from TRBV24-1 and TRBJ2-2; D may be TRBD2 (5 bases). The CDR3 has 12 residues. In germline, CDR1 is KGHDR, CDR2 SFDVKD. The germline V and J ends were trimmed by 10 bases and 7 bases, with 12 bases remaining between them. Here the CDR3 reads CATARGDGELFF. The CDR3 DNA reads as TGTGCCACTGCTCGGGGTGACGGGGAGCTGTTTTTT.

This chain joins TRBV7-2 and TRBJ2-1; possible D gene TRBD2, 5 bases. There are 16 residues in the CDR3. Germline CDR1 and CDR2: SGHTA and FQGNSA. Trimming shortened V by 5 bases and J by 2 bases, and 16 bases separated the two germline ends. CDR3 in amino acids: CASSPRAEFTYNEQFF. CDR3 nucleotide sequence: TGTGCCAGCAGCCCAAGAGCGGAATTTACCTACAATGAGCAGTTCTTC.

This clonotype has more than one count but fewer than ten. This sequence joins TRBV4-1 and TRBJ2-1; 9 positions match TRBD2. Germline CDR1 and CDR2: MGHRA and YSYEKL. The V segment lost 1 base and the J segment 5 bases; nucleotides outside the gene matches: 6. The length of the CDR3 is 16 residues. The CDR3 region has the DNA TGCGCCAGCAGCCAAGTGGCTAGCGGGGACAACAATGAGCAGTTCTTC. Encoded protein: CASSQVASGDNNEQFF.

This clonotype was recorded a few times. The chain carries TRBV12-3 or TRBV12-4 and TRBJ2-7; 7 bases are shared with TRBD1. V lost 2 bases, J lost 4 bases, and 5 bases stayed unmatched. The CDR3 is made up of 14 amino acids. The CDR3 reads CASSLLEGAYEQYF. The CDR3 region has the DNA TGTGCCAGCAGTTTACTAGAGGGGGCATACGAGCAGTACTTC.